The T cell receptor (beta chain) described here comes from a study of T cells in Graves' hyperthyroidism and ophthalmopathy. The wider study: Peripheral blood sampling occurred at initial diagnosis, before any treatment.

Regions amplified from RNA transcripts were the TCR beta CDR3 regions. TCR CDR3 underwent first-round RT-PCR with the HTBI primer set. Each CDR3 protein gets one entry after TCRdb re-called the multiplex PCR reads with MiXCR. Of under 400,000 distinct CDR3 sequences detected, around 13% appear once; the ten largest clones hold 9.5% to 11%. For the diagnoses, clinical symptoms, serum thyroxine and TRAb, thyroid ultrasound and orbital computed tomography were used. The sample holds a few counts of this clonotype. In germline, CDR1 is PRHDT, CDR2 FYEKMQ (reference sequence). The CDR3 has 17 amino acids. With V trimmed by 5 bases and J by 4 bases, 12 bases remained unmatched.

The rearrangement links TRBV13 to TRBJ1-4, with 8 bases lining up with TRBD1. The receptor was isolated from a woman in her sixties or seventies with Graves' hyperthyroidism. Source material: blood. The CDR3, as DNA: TGTGCCAGCAGCCAAGTGGCTCAGGGGGCTTTTAATGAAAAACTGTTTTTT. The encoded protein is CASSQVAQGAFNEKLFF. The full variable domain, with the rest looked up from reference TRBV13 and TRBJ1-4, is AAGVIQSPRHLIKEKRETATLKCYPIPRHDTVYWYQQGPGQDPQFLISFYEKMQSDKGSIPDRFSAQQFSDYHSELNMSSLELGDSALYFCASSQVAQGAFNEKLFFGSGTQLSVL.